Presented here are 4 T cell receptor beta chains from one specimen sequenced in a study of cytomegalovirus exposure and HLA in healthy donors. The PCR ran on 60 Vbeta and 13 Jbeta primers. Generated by immunoSEQ multiplex PCR, the TCRdb table keeps only in-frame clones and is missing some. The top ten clones hold approximately 3% of a sample with 150,000 to 200,000 clones, 76% of them seen once. The source material was PBMCs. Receptors originate from a male donor in good health and CMV-seronegative.

This clone is a singleton in its sample. V usage is TRBV7-2 and J usage is TRBJ1-2; 9 nucleotides align to TRBD1. Germline-derived CDR1 and CDR2 are SGHTA and FQGNSA. Trimming cost V 4 bases and J 5 bases; bases outside gene matches: 8. This CDR3 spans 15 amino acids. CDR3 nucleotide sequence: TGTGCCAGCAGCTCTGCGAGGACAGGGGATTATGGCTACACCTTC. Its protein is CASSSARTGDYGYTF.

The chain couples TRBV28 to TRBJ2-5; a weak D match, TRBD2 (6 bases). This CDR3 comprises 12 residues. The germline V gene has CDR1 MDHEN and CDR2 SYDVKM. V lost 6 bases to trimming and J lost 7 bases, with 12 bases between them. The CDR3 nucleotides read TGTGCCAGCAGCCCCGCGGGGTGGACCCAGTACTTC. Encoded protein: CASSPAGWTQYF.

Notes on this clone: The CDR3 ends on some other residue instead of the conserved phenylalanine or tryptophan, so this is likely a read error. No DNA is shown, since the ends of the CDR3 on it are uncertain; the CDR3 is the one TCRdb lists. The chain employs TRBV7-9 and TRBJ2-7; the table assigns TRBD2, which was not confirmed against the DNA. Germline CDR1 is SEHNR and CDR2 is FQNEAQ (reference sequence). The length of the CDR3 is 12 amino acids, counting both ends. The CDR3 region is CASSRGEGELIL.

The chain has TRBV4-3 and TRBJ1-2; D not certain. Trimming shortened V by 1 base and J by 2 bases, and 5 bases separated the two germline ends. This CDR3 spans 13 amino acids. Germline loops: CDR1 LGHNA, CDR2 YSLEER. DNA for the CDR3: TGCGCCAGCAGCCAAGCTCTAAACTATGGCTACACCTTC. It encodes CASSQALNYGYTF.